Listed here is a single T cell receptor (beta chain). The V segment lost 3 bases and the J segment 3 bases; nucleotides outside the gene matches: 7. The CDR3 totals 16 residues. Germline V gene sequence: CDR1 SGHNT, CDR2 YENEEA. This sample was taken from a study of OX40 agonist ivuxolimab in advanced cancers. The protocol was immunoSEQ multiplex PCR, while the TCRdb copy is restricted to in-frame clones and leaves out a portion. The sample lists over 55,000 clones; 70% to 85% were seen once. The rearrangement uses TRBV11-3 and TRBJ2-2, with 7 bases lining up with TRBD2. Source: CD4+ or CD8+ T cells sorted from blood, taken in a trial of the OX40 agonist ivuxolimab. This clonotype was obtained from an adult with an advanced solid tumor such as melanoma, head and neck, liver or kidney cancer. CDR3 coding DNA: TGTGCCAGCAGCTTGAGGCTAGCGGACTACACCGGGGAGCTGTTTTTT. It yields the protein CASSLRLADYTGELFF.